This T cell receptor (beta chain) was observed in a study of persistence of HIV-infected CD4 T cells. Study as a whole: Suppressive ART had lasted a median of about 8 years.

Study outcomes and limitations: Proviral oligoclonality tracked with TCR oligoclonality within the same sorted cells.

The immunoSEQ assay was version 4, run in survey mode. Sequencing used immunoSEQ multiplex PCR; TCRdb keeps in-frame clones, though not all of them. The sample holds 37,000 or so clones; roughly 90% are singletons and the top ten take about 1.3%. This nonspecific control used anti-CD3/anti-CD28 bead stimulation of CD4+ T cells. Sorting of responding CD4+ T cells relied on upregulated CD40 ligand together with CD69. Suppressive ART was started during chronic HIV-1 infection in these adults. The germline V gene has CDR1 KGHSY and CDR2 FQNENV. The CDR3 has 13 residues. V gave up 5 bases and J gave up 3 bases, with 11 bases separating them. The count of this clone is one. Its matching antigen is unknown.

The sample in question was CD4+ T cells sorted from PBMCs after approximately 19-hour stimulation, obtained from a patient who received antiretroviral therapy. The receptor's source is an adult man with HIV who was CMV-seropositive. The J gene is TRBJ2-7, the V gene TRBV16; perhaps TRBD2 as D (6 bases). The CDR3 DNA is TGTGCCAGCAGCTACGGGGGTTTCTACGAGCAGTACTTC. Amino acid sequence: CASSYGGFYEQYF.